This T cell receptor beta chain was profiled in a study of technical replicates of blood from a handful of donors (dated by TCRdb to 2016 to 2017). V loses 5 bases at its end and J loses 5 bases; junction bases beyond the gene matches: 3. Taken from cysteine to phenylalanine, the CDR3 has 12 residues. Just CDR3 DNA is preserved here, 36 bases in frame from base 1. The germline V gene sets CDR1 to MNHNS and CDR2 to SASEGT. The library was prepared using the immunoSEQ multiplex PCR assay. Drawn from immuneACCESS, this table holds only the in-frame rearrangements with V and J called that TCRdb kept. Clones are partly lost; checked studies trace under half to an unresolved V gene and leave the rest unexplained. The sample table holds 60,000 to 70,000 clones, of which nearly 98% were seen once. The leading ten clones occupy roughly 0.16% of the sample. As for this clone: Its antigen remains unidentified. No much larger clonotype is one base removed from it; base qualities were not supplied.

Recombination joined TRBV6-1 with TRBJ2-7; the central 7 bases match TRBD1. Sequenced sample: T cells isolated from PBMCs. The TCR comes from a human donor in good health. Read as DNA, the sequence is TGTGCCAGCAGTCGGCAGGGGGACGAGCAGTACTTC. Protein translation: CASSRQGDEQYF.